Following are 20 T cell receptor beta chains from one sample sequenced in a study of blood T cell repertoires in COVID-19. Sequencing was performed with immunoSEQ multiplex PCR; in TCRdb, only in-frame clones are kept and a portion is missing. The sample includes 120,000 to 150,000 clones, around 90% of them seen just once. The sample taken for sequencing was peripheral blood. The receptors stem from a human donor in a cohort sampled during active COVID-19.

CDR3 sequence reads: CASSLSSGGLTF. CDR3 DNA: TGTGCCAGCAGCCTATCCTCGGGGGGATTAACCTTC. The rearrangement links TRBV9 to TRBJ1-2, with a tentative D call TRBD1 (5 bases). Trimming took 4 bases from V and 14 from J, leaving 18 bases between them. The CDR3 length is 12 residues. CDR1 SGDLS and CDR2 YYNGEE come from the germline V gene.

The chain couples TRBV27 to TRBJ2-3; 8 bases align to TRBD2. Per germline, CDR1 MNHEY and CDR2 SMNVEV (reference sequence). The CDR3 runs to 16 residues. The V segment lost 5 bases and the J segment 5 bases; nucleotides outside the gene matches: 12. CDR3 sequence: CASSRGGTRWRDTQYF. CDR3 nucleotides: TGTGCCAGCAGTCGAGGTGGGACTAGGTGGCGAGATACGCAGTATTTT.

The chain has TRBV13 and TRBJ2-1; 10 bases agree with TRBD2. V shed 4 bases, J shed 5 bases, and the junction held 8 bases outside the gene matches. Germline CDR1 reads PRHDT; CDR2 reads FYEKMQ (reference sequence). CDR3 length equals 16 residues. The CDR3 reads CASSSSRTSGNNEQFF. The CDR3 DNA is TGTGCCAGCAGCTCCTCTCGGACTAGCGGAAACAATGAGCAGTTCTTC.

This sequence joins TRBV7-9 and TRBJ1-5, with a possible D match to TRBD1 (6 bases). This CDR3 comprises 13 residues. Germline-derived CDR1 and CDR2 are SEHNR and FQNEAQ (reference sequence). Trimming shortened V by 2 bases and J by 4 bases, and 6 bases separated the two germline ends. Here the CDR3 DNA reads TGTGCCAGCAGCTTACAGGGGAATCAGCCCCAGCATTTT. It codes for CASSLQGNQPQHF.

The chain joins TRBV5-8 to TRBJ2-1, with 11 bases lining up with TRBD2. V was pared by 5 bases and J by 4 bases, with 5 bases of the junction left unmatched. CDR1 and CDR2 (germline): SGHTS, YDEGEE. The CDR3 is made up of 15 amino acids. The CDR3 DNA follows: TGTGCCAGCAGTACGGGACTAGCGGTTTACAATGAGCAGTTCTTC. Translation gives CASSTGLAVYNEQFF.

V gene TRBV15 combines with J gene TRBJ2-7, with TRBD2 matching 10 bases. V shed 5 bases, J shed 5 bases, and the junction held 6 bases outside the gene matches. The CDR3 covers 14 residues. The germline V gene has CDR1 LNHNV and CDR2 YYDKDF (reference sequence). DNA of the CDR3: TGTGCCACCAGCCCCAGCGGGAGGGTCCACGAGCAGTACTTC. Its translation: CATSPSGRVHEQYF.

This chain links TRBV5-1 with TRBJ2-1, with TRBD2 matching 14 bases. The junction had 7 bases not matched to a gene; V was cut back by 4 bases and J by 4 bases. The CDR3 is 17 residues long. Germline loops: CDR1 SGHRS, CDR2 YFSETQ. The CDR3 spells CASSPRLAGGGYNEQFF. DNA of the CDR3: TGCGCCAGCAGCCCCCGACTAGCGGGAGGGGGGTACAATGAGCAGTTCTTC.

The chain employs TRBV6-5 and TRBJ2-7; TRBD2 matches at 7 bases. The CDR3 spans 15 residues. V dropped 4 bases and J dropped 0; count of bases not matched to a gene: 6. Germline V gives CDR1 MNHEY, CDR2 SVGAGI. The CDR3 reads CASSSSGASSYEQYF. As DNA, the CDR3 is TGTGCCAGCAGTTCAAGCGGGGCTAGCTCCTACGAGCAGTACTTC.

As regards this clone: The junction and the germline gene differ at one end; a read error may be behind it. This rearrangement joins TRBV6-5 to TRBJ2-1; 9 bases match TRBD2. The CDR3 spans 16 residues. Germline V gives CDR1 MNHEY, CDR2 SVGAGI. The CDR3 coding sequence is TGTGCCAGCAGTAACTCAGCAGCGGGAGGCGGAAATGAGCAGTTCTTC. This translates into CASSNSAAGGGNEQFF.

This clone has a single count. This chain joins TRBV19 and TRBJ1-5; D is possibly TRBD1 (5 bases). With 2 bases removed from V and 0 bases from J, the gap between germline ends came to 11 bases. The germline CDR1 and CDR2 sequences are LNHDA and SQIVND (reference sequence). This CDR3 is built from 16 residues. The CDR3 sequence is CASSIMGGYSNQPQHF. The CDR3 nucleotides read TGTGCCAGTAGTATAATGGGGGGGTATAGCAATCAGCCCCAGCATTTT. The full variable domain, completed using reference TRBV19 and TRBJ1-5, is DGGITQSPKYLFRKEGQNVTLSCEQNLNHDAMYWYRQDPGQGLRLIYYSQIVNDFQKGDIAEGYSVSREKKESFPLTVTSAQKNPTAFYLCASSIMGGYSNQPQHFGDGTRLSIL.

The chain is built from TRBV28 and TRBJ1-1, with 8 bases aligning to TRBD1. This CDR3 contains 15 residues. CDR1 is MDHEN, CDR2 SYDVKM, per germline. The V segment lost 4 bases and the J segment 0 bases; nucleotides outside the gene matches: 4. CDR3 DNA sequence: TGTGCCAGCAGTTCTCCGGACAGGGTGAACACTGAAGCTTTCTTT. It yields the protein CASSSPDRVNTEAFF.

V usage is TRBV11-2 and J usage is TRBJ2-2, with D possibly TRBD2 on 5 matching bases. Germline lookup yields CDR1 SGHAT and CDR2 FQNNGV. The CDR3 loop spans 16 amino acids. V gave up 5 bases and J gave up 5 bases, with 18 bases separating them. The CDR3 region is CASSPRGDLNTGELFF. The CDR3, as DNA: TGTGCCAGCAGCCCCCGGGGTGACCTCAATACCGGGGAGCTGTTTTTT.

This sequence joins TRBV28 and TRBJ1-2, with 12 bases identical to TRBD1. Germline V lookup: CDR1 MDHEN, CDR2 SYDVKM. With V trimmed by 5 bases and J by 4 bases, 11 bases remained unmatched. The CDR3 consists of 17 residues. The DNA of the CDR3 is TGTGCCAGCAGTGTGGGACAGGGGGCCCGTGGCGTCTATGGCTACACCTTC. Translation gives CASSVGQGARGVYGYTF.

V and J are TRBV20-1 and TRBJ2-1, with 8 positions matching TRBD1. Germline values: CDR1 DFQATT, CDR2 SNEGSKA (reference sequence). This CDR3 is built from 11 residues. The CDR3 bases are TGCAGGGGAACAGGGGGTAATGAGCAGTTCTTC. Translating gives CRGTGGNEQFF.

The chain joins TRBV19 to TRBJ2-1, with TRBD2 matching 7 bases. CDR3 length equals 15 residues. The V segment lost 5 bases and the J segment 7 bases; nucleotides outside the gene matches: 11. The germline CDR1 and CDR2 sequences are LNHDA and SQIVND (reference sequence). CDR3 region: CASSPFAGVWNEQFF. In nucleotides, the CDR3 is TGTGCCAGTAGTCCCTTTGCGGGGGTCTGGAATGAGCAGTTCTTC.

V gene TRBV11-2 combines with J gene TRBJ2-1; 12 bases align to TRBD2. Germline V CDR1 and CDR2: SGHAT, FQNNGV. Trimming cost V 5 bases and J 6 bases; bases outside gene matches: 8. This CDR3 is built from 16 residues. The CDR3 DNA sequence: TGTGCCAGCAGCCCGCTAGCGGGGGGGGCCGGCAATGAGCAGTTCTTC. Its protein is CASSPLAGGAGNEQFF.

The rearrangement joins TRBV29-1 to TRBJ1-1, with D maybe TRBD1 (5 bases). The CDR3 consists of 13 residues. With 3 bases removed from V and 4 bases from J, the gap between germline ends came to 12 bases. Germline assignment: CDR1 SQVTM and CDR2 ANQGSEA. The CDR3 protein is CSVDNGGTTEAFF. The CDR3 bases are TGCAGCGTTGATAATGGCGGGACCACTGAAGCTTTCTTT.

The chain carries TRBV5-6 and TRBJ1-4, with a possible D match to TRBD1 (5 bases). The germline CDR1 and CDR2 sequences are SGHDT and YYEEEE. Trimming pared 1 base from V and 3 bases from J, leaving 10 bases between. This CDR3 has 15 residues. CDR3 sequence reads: CASSLLGGANEKLFF. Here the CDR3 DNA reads TGTGCCAGCAGCTTGTTGGGGGGAGCTAATGAAAAACTGTTTTTT.

The CDR3 region is CASSLDGRAYNEQFF. The CDR3 region has the DNA TGCGCCAGCAGCTTGGACGGGAGGGCCTACAATGAGCAGTTCTTC. The rearrangement joins TRBV5-1 to TRBJ2-1, with TRBD2 matching over 8 bases. The trim removed 0 bases at V and 2 bases at J, leaving 1 base unmatched. This CDR3 has 15 residues. CDR1 SGHRS and CDR2 YFSETQ come from the germline V gene.

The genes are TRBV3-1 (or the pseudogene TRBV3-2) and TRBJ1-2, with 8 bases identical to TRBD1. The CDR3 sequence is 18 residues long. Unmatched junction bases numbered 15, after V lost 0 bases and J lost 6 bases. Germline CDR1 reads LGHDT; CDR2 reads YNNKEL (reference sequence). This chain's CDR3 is CASSQDLAGQGPADGYTF. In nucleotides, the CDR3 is TGTGCCAGCAGCCAAGATCTAGCTGGACAGGGCCCAGCGGATGGCTACACCTTC.